This record concerns one TCR beta chain sequence. Its antigen remains unknown. The TCRbeta library incorporated unique molecular identifiers. TCRdb fed the PCR reads into MiXCR, producing one record per CDR3 protein. The table includes some 450,000 distinct CDR3 sequences, over 40% detected once. This record comes from a study of T-cell reconstitution after alpha-beta-depleted transplantation in children. Between the trimmed V and J ends, which lost 0 bases and 8 bases, there was a span of 12 bases. Looked up from germline, CDR1 is SGHRS and CDR2 is YFSETQ. The CDR3 contains 14 residues. Study-wide results and limits: Once a year had passed after transplant, T-cell counts and diversity came mostly from newly produced T cells. As was reported, about two months after transplant, alpha-beta T cells came from several hundred expanded graft clones.

The specimen comprised PBMCs, sampled before TCRalphabeta/CD19-depleted stem cell transplant. The chain uses TRBV5-1 and TRBJ2-1, with D possibly matching TRBD2 (5 bases). This TCR derives from a girl aged 2 to 9 with aplastic anemia, due to receive a stem cell transplant. The chain's CDR3 is CASSLAGEGYEQFF. CDR3 DNA sequence: TGCGCCAGCAGCTTGGCCGGCGAGGGATATGAGCAGTTCTTC.